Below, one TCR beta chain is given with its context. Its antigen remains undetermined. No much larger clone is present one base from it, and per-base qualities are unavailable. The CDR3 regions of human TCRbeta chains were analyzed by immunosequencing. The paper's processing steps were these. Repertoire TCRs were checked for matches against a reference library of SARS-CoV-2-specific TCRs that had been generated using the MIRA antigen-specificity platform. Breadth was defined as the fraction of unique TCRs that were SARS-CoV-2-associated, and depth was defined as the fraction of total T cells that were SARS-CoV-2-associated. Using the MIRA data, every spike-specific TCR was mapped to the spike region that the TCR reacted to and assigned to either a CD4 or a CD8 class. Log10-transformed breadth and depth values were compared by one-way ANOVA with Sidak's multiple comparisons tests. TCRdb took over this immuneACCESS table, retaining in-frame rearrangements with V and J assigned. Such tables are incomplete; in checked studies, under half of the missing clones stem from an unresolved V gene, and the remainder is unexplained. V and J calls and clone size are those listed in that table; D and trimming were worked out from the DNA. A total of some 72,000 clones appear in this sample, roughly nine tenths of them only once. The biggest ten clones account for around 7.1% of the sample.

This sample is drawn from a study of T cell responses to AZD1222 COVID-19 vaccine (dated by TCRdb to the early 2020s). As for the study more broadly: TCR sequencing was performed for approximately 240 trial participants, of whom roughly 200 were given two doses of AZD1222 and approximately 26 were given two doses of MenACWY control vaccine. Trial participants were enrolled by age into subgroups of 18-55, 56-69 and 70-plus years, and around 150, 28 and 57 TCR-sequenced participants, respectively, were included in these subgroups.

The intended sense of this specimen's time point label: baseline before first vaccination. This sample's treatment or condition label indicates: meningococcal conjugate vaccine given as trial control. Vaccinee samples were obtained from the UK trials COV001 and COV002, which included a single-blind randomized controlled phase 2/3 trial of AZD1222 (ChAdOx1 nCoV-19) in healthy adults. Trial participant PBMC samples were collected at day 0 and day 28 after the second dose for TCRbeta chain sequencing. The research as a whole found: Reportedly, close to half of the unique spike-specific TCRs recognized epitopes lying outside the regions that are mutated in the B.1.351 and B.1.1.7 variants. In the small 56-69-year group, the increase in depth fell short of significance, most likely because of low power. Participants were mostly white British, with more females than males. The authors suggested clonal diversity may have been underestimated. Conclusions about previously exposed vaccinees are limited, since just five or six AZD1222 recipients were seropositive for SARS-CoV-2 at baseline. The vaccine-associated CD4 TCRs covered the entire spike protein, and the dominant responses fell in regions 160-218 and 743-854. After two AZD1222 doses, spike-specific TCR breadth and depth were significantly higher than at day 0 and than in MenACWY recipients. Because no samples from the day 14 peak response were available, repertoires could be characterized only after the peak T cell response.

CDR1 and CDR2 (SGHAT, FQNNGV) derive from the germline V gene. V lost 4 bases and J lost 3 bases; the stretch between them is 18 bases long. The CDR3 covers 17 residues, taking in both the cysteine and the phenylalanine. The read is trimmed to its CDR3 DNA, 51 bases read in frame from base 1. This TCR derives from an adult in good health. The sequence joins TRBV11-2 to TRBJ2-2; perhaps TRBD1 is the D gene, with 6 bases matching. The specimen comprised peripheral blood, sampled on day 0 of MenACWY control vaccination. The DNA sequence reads TGTGCCAGCAGCTCGGCAGGGACACTAGGGTACACCGGGGAGCTGTTTTTT. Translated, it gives CASSSAGTLGYTGELFF. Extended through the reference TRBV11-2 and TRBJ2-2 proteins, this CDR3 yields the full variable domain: EAGVAQSPRYKIIEKRQSVAFWCNPISGHATLYWYQQILGQGPKLLIQFQNNGVVDDSQLPKDRFSAERLKGVDSTLKIQPAKLEDSAVYLCASSSAGTLGYTGELFFGEGSRLTVL.